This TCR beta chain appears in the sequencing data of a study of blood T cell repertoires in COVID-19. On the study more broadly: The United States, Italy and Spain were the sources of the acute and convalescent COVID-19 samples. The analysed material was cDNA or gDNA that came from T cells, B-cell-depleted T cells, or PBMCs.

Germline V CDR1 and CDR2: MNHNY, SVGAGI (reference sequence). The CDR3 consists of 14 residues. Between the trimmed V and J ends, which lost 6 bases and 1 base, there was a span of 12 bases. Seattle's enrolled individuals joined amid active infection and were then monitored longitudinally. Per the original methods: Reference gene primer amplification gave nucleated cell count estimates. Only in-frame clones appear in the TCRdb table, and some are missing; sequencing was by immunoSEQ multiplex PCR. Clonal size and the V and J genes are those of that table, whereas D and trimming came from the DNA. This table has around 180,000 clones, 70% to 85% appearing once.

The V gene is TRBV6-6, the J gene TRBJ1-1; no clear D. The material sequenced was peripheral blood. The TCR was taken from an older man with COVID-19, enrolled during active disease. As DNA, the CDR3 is TGTGCCAGCAGGGTGACTCTTGCGAACACTGAAGCTTTCTTT. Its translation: CASRVTLANTEAFF.